Below, 19 T cell receptor beta chains from the same sample are listed, as sequenced in a study of blood T cell repertoires in COVID-19. The protocol was immunoSEQ multiplex PCR, while the TCRdb copy is restricted to in-frame clones and leaves out a portion. The profile covers roughly 190,000 clones, with 84% appearing a single time and 14% taken by the ten largest. The sample was peripheral blood. The receptor set was obtained from a man aged 25 to 40 with active or convalescent COVID-19.

The chain links TRBV24-1 to TRBJ1-2, with 7 positions matching TRBD1. The CDR3 sequence is 14 residues long. The trim removed 6 bases at V and 4 bases at J, leaving 7 bases unmatched. Germline-derived CDR1 and CDR2 are KGHDR and SFDVKD. The CDR3 spells CATSPQGTGYGYTF. The CDR3 DNA is TGTGCCACCAGTCCACAGGGGACCGGCTATGGCTACACCTTC.

The chain couples TRBV5-1 to TRBJ2-5; 9 bases line up with TRBD1. With 1 base clipped from V and 2 bases from J, the junction kept 6 bases outside the gene matches. This CDR3 comprises 16 residues. Germline V gives CDR1 SGHRS, CDR2 YFSETQ. The CDR3: CASSLPRGTGQETQYF. In DNA, the CDR3 is TGCGCCAGCAGCTTGCCCCGGGGGACAGGGCAAGAGACCCAGTACTTC.

This clone appeared once. The V call is TRBV5-1, the J call TRBJ2-5; TRBD1 matches at 8 bases. The CDR3 contains 17 residues. After removal of 4 bases from V and 0 bases from J, the junction contained 11 bases not matched to a gene. CDR1 is SGHRS, CDR2 YFSETQ, per germline. The CDR3 DNA sequence: TGCGCCAGCAGCCGGGACAGGCCGACCCCGTACCAAGAGACCCAGTACTTC. Translated, it gives CASSRDRPTPYQETQYF.

Only one count was recorded for this clone. The J gene is TRBJ2-7, the V gene TRBV20-1; TRBD2 agrees at 10 bases. The CDR3 totals 14 residues. J gave up 2 bases and V 3 bases, and 4 bases lay outside the gene matches. Germline V gene data show CDR1 as DFQATT and CDR2 as SNEGSKA (reference sequence). CDR3 loop: CSASVLAGAYEQYV. CDR3 coding DNA: TGCAGTGCTAGTGTGCTAGCGGGGGCCTACGAGCAGTACGTC.

The chain recombines TRBV7-2 with TRBJ2-1; 14 bases are a match to TRBD2. The CDR3 extends over 15 amino acids. V shed 4 bases, J shed 9 bases, and the junction held 5 bases outside the gene matches. Germline assignment: CDR1 SGHTA and CDR2 FQGNSA. The CDR3 DNA reads TGTGCCAGCAGCTCGGGACTAGCGGGAGCGCGTGAGCAGTTCTTC. It encodes CASSSGLAGAREQFF.

V and J are TRBV6-1 and TRBJ2-1, with 13 bases fitting TRBD2. Germline V gene data show CDR1 as MNHNS and CDR2 as SASEGT. The CDR3 is made up of 18 amino acids. Trimming cost V 2 bases and J 0 bases; bases outside gene matches: 4. The chain's CDR3 is CASSESRTSGGSYNEQFF. The CDR3 nucleotides read TGTGCCAGCAGTGAATCGAGGACTAGCGGGGGCTCCTACAATGAGCAGTTCTTC.

This sequence joins TRBV5-8 and TRBJ2-6; possibly TRBD1 for D (5 bases). The CDR3 totals 15 residues. V dropped 0 bases and J dropped 8 bases, with 12 bases sitting between them. CDR1 and CDR2 from the germline V gene are SGHTS and YDEGEE. CDR3 residues: CASSLEGRVPNVLTF. The CDR3 nucleotides are TGTGCCAGCAGCTTGGAAGGCAGGGTGCCCAACGTCCTGACTTTC.

Only one count was recorded for this clone. V is TRBV9 and J is TRBJ2-2, with 10 bases identical to TRBD2. The V and J ends lost 7 bases and 8 bases, in that order; junction bases with no gene match: 5. This CDR3 region has 13 residues. Germline assignment: CDR1 SGDLS and CDR2 YYNGEE. For the CDR3, the DNA is TGTGCCAGCGGAGCGGGGGGGCCAGGGGAGCTGTTTTTT. Protein sequence: CASGAGGPGELFF.

The chain links TRBV27 to TRBJ1-1; TRBD1 matches 8 bases. From germline, CDR1 is MNHEY and CDR2 SMNVEV (reference sequence). The CDR3 consists of 14 residues. The ends lost 6 bases at V and 5 bases at J; junction bases unmatched: 8. The CDR3: CASSTDRGLTEAFF. The CDR3 region has the DNA TGTGCCAGCAGCACCGACAGGGGTTTGACTGAAGCTTTCTTT.

The V gene is TRBV6-5, the J gene TRBJ2-1; TRBD2 aligns across 7 bases. V dropped 11 bases and J dropped 4; count of bases not matched to a gene: 11. CDR3 length equals 14 residues. The germline V gene has CDR1 MNHEY and CDR2 SVGAGI. CDR3: CASQRVAGYNEQFF. CDR3 DNA: TGTGCCTCCCAACGCGTAGCGGGTTACAATGAGCAGTTCTTC.

This rearrangement joins TRBV6-5 to TRBJ1-1; possibly TRBD1 for D (5 bases). This CDR3 region has 16 residues. Trimming pared 2 bases from V and 0 bases from J, leaving 13 bases between. Germline V gene lookup returns CDR1 MNHEY and CDR2 SVGAGI. The CDR3 DNA sequence: TGTGCCAGCAGTTACCGTCCCCAGGGCCTGAACACTGAAGCTTTCTTT. The encoded protein is CASSYRPQGLNTEAFF.

The rearrangement uses TRBV4-1 and TRBJ1-2; the match to TRBD1 covers 7 bases. Per the germline V gene, CDR1 is MGHRA and CDR2 is YSYEKL. The CDR3 has 15 residues. The junction had 5 bases not matched to a gene; V was cut back by 4 bases and J by 0 bases. CDR3 region: CASSRSTGTNYGYTF. The CDR3 DNA sequence: TGCGCCAGCAGCCGATCGACAGGGACTAACTATGGCTACACCTTC.

V usage is TRBV30 and J usage is TRBJ1-4; a weak D match, TRBD1 (5 bases). The CDR3 runs 17 residues. Germline V gives CDR1 GTSNPN, CDR2 SVGIG (reference sequence). With 0 bases removed from V and 0 bases from J, the gap between germline ends came to 14 bases. The CDR3 nucleotides read TGTGCCTGGAGTGTAGTAACAGGTTGGGCAACTAATGAAAAACTGTTTTTT. Encoded protein: CAWSVVTGWATNEKLFF.

The chain uses TRBV7-9 and TRBJ2-4; the match to TRBD1 covers 10 bases. The junction had 2 bases not matched to a gene; V was cut back by 0 bases and J by 0 bases. The CDR3 spans 17 residues. Germline V lookup: CDR1 SEHNR, CDR2 FQNEAQ (reference sequence). In DNA form, the CDR3 reads TGTGCCAGCAGCTTAGCGGGGACAGGGGTAGCCAAAAACATTCAGTACTTC. Encoded protein: CASSLAGTGVAKNIQYF. Variable domain in full (rest from reference TRBV7-9 and TRBJ2-4): DTGVSQNPRHKITKRGQNVTFRCDPISEHNRLYWYRQTLGQGPEFLTYFQNEAQLEKSRLLSDRFSAERPKGSFSTLEIQRTEQGDSAMYLCASSLAGTGVAKNIQYFGAGTRLSVL.

The V and J genes are TRBV12-3 or TRBV12-4 and TRBJ2-7; D may be TRBD2 (5 bases). Trimming took off 6 bases at V and 2 bases at J, with 8 bases between the two ends. This CDR3 has 12 residues. The CDR3 protein is CASSGLTYEQYF. The CDR3 DNA is TGTGCCAGCAGCGGACTTACCTACGAGCAGTACTTC.

This chain links TRBV28 with TRBJ2-7, with 10 bases lining up with TRBD1. The CDR3 consists of 14 residues. Trimming removed 8 bases from V and 6 bases from J; junction bases left unmatched: 10. CDR1 is MDHEN and CDR2 is SYDVKM in the germline V gene. CDR3 sequence (DNA): TGTGCCAGCGTGGGACAGGGGAGGACTGGCGAGCAGTACGTC. Protein product: CASVGQGRTGEQYV.

V is TRBV12-5 and J is TRBJ2-1; TRBD1 matches 7 bases. Germline-derived CDR1 and CDR2 are LGHNT and FRNRAP. This CDR3 comprises 14 residues. V gave up 7 bases and J gave up 9 bases; unmatched junction bases: 12. The chain's CDR3 is CASEKDRDVSEQFF. CDR3 DNA sequence: TGTGCTAGTGAGAAAGACAGGGACGTCTCTGAGCAGTTCTTC.

V gene TRBV24-1 combines with J gene TRBJ1-5; D is ambiguous. The CDR3 spans 13 residues. Germline CDR1 KGHDR, CDR2 SFDVKD. CDR3 DNA: TGTGCTGCCGGGAGTTATAGCAATCAGCCCCAGCATTTT. Amino acid sequence: CAAGSYSNQPQHF.

The chain employs TRBV5-1 and TRBJ1-3; D not resolved. The CDR3 extends over 15 amino acids. The germline V gene encodes CDR1 SGHRS and CDR2 YFSETQ. V was clipped by 2 bases and J by 2 bases, with 11 bases between them. CDR3 sequence (DNA): TGCGCCAGCAGCTTCGATAGCAGCGCTGGAAACACCATATATTTT. Translated, it gives CASSFDSSAGNTIYF.